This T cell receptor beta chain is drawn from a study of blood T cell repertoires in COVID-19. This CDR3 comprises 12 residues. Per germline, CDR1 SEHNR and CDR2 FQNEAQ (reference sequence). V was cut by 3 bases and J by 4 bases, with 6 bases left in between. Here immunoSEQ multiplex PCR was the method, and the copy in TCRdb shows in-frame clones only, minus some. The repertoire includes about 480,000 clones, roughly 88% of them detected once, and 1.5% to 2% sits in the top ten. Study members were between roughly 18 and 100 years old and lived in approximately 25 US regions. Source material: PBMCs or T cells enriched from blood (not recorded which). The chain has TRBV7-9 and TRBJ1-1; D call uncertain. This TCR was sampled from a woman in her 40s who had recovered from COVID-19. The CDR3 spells CASSLGSTEAFF. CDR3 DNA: TGTGCCAGCAGCTTGGGGAGCACTGAAGCTTTCTTT.